This T cell receptor (beta chain) comes out of a study of blood T cells in healthy people across ages. For the study at large: Capture by template switching was about one barcoded beta molecule per two T cells. Study findings and constraints: Diversity figures based on one million T cells were deemed too low. TCR beta diversity tracked closely with naive T cell percentage. Older age coincided with a roughly linear decline in TCR beta diversity per million T cells.

CDR1 is MGHRA, CDR2 YSYEKL, per germline. CDR3 length: 14 amino acids. Concerning this clonotype: What it binds is not known.

A J-beta primer mix and a sample-barcoded 5' primer were used in a second PCR of roughly 6 to 11 cycles. Using its own MiXCR run on the 5' RACE reads, TCRdb lists one record per CDR3 protein. The repertoire has over a million distinct CDR3 sequences, 35% to 45% of them found once; the top ten carry around 8%. The sample taken for sequencing was blood. The chain joins TRBV4-1 to TRBJ2-5, with a tentative D call TRBD1 (7 bases). The J call may be faulty, since TRBJ2-7 better matches the DNA end. This TCR was recovered from a woman aged 18-29 years in good health. The CDR3 reads CASSHAGQPYEQYF. CDR3 coding DNA: TGCGCCAGCAGCCATGCGGGACAGCCCTACGAGCAGTACTTC.